A single sample gave rise to the 13 T cell receptor beta chains below, sequenced in a study of cytomegalovirus exposure and HLA in healthy donors (dated by TCRdb to 2015 to 2018). The method behind the library was the immunoSEQ multiplex PCR assay. TCRdb retrieved this table from immuneACCESS and kept in-frame rearrangements only. Not all clones are present; in checked studies, unresolved V genes account for under half, and no reason is known for the remainder. Present in this sample are around 150,000 clones, around four fifths of which were seen just once. The ten largest clonotypes hold 2% to 2.5% of the sample. The sequenced material came from PBMCs. The receptors were gathered from a man aged 30 to 45 in good health and CMV-seropositive.

The chain employs TRBV19 and TRBJ1-4; D is perhaps TRBD1 (5 bases). The CDR3 loop spans 16 amino acids. Germline V CDR1 and CDR2: LNHDA, SQIVND (reference sequence). Trimming stripped 7 bases from V and 0 bases from J, with 15 bases between. DNA of the CDR3: TGTGCCAGTAACCCTTGGGGGAGGGCAACTAATGAAAAACTGTTTTTT. This gives the protein CASNPWGRATNEKLFF.

This chain uses TRBV30 with TRBJ1-5; unclear D gene. Trimming removed 5 bases from V and 0 bases from J, with 8 bases in between. The CDR3 sequence is 13 residues long. Germline loops: CDR1 GTSNPN, CDR2 SVGIG (reference sequence). CDR3 sequence: CAWAPLSNQPQHF. Here the CDR3 DNA reads TGTGCCTGGGCGCCTCTTAGCAATCAGCCCCAGCATTTT.

This chain connects TRBV6-6 to TRBJ1-2, with D possibly TRBD1 on 6 matching bases. The V gene's germline CDR1 is MNHNY and CDR2 SVGAGI (reference sequence). Between the trimmed V and J ends, which lost 7 bases and 8 bases, there was a span of 20 bases. The length of the CDR3 is 14 residues. CDR3 residues: CASKYGHRDMGYTF. The CDR3 DNA follows: TGTGCCAGCAAATACGGGCACAGGGACATGGGCTACACCTTC.

V and J are TRBV7-2 and TRBJ1-5, with TRBD1 identical over 9 bases. The CDR3 length is 14 residues. Germline V gene data show CDR1 as SGHTA and CDR2 as FQGNSA. V gave up 5 bases and J gave up 4 bases; unmatched junction bases: 3. Here the CDR3 DNA reads TGTGCCAGCAGCAGCGGACAGGGGAATCAGCCCCAGCATTTT. Translated, it gives CASSSGQGNQPQHF.

The chain recombines TRBV5-4 with TRBJ2-5, with 7 bases matching TRBD2. The CDR3 has 13 residues. The trim removed 6 bases at V and 5 bases at J, leaving 7 bases unmatched. The germline V gene has CDR1 SGHNT and CDR2 YYREEE (reference sequence). CDR3 in amino acids: CASTWEGRETQYF. The CDR3 bases are TGTGCCAGCACCTGGGAGGGCAGGGAGACCCAGTACTTC.

V and J are TRBV14 and TRBJ1-2, with TRBD1 matching over 8 bases. Germline loops: CDR1 SGHDN, CDR2 FVKESK. This CDR3 comprises 16 residues. The ends lost 4 bases at V and 2 bases at J; junction bases unmatched: 9. The CDR3 DNA reads TGTGCCAGCAGCCCGCTGGACAGGGTGAAGAACTATGGCTACACCTTC. Its protein is CASSPLDRVKNYGYTF.

The chain uses TRBV5-1 and TRBJ1-5; D is ambiguous. Trimming took off 4 bases at V and 1 base at J, with 27 bases between the two ends. The CDR3 has 20 residues. CDR1 is SGHRS, CDR2 YFSETQ, per germline. This CDR3 is CASSPLGFRAMVTSNQPQHF. CDR3 nucleotide sequence: TGCGCCAGCAGCCCGCTAGGATTCCGAGCAATGGTAACCAGCAATCAGCCCCAGCATTTT.

The chain combines TRBV9 with TRBJ2-2; D possibly corresponds to TRBD2 (6 bases). In germline, CDR1 is SGDLS, CDR2 YYNGEE. Trimming took 4 bases from V and 3 from J, leaving 10 bases between them. This CDR3 is 14 amino acids long. The CDR3 spells CASSPRDYTGELFF. CDR3 DNA sequence: TGTGCCAGCAGCCCTAGGGACTACACCGGGGAGCTGTTTTTT.

This sequence joins TRBV4-2 and TRBJ1-4, with a tentative D call TRBD1 (5 bases). The CDR3 extends over 17 amino acids. The germline V gene has CDR1 LGHNA and CDR2 YNFKEQ. V was trimmed by 5 bases and J by 2 bases, leaving 18 bases between them. The CDR3 sequence: CASSSRGLRGTNEKLFF. The CDR3 DNA follows: TGTGCCAGCAGCTCCCGGGGCCTCCGGGGGACTAATGAAAAACTGTTTTTT.

A word on this clone: This sample also contains other DNA sequences that code for the same CDR3. This sequence joins TRBV9 and TRBJ2-7, with unresolved D. Trimming removed 0 bases at V and 0 bases at J, with 7 bases between. The CDR3 contains 14 residues. Per germline, CDR1 SGDLS and CDR2 YYNGEE. The CDR3 here is CASSVAVSSYEQYF. In nucleotides, the CDR3 is TGTGCCAGCAGCGTAGCGGTTAGCTCCTACGAGCAGTACTTC.

CDR3 protein: CASSPSFIRRGNSPLHF. The CDR3 DNA sequence: TGCGCCAGCAGCCCGAGTTTCATCAGGAGGGGAAATTCACCCCTCCACTTT. V gene TRBV4-1 combines with J gene TRBJ1-6, with D possibly TRBD1 on 5 matching bases. V was trimmed by 4 bases and J by 7 bases, leaving 20 bases between them. CDR1 is MGHRA and CDR2 is YSYEKL in the germline V gene. The CDR3 is 17 amino acids.

The gene calls are TRBV6-5 and TRBJ2-7; 9 bases are shared with TRBD1. Germline V gene data show CDR1 as MNHEY and CDR2 as SVGAGI. The junction had 4 bases not matched to a gene; V was cut back by 5 bases and J by 2 bases. The length of the CDR3 is 14 residues. The CDR3 bases are TGTGCCAGCAGTCGACAGGGGGGAGCCTACGAGCAGTACTTC. It codes for CASSRQGGAYEQYF.

This rearrangement joins TRBV7-9 to TRBJ1-1; D gene ambiguous. Germline assignment: CDR1 SEHNR and CDR2 FQNEAQ (reference sequence). This CDR3 region has 14 residues. V was cut by 2 bases and J by 1 base, with 8 bases left in between. The CDR3 here is CASSLNAGNTEAFF. CDR3 nucleotides: TGTGCCAGCAGCTTAAACGCCGGGAACACTGAAGCTTTCTTT. The whole variable domain, remainder taken from reference TRBV7-9 and TRBJ1-1, is DTGVSQNPRHKITKRGQNVTFRCDPISEHNRLYWYRQTLGQGPEFLTYFQNEAQLEKSRLLSDRFSAERPKGSFSTLEIQRTEQGDSAMYLCASSLNAGNTEAFFGQGTRLTVV.